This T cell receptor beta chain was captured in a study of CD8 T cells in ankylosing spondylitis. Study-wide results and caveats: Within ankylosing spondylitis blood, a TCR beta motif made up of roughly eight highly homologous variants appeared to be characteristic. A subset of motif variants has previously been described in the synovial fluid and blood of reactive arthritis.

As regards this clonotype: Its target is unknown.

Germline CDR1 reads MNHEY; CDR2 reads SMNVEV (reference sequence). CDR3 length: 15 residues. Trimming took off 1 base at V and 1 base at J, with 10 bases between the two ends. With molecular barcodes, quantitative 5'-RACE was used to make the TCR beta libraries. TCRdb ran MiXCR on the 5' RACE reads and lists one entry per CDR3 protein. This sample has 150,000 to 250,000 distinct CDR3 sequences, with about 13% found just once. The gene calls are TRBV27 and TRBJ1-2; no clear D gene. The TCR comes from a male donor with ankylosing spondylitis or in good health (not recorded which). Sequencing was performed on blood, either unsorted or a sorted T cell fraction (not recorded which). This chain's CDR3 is CASSLWAGVNYGYTF. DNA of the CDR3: TGTGCCAGCAGTTTATGGGCCGGGGTTAACTATGGCTACACCTTC.